This T cell receptor (beta chain) comes out of a study of cytomegalovirus exposure and HLA in healthy donors. V gave up 7 bases and J gave up 10 bases; unmatched junction bases: 11. Germline V CDR1 and CDR2: MNHNS, SASEGT. This CDR3 is built from 15 residues. Study results and limitations: Researchers catalogued approximately 170 TCR beta chains as cytomegalovirus-associated. Through in vitro validation, a few CMV-associated chains were shown to be specific for CMV antigens. When a later analysis was performed, an Asian-associated ancestry cluster reportedly had fewer N-insertions than the approximately 690-donor mean. Researchers reportedly found TCR beta sequences accurately predicted most subjects' HLA-A and HLA-B alleles.

For this clone: Its cognate antigen is unknown.

Primers included in the PCR were 60 Vbeta and 13 Jbeta primers. The data were produced by immunoSEQ multiplex PCR, yet TCRdb's version contains in-frame clones alone and is incomplete. This table holds approximately 200,000 clones, 82% found once. This TCR came from a woman aged 45-65 years in good health and CMV-seropositive. The sample comprised PBMCs. This chain joins TRBV6-1 and TRBJ1-6, with 9 bases that match TRBD1. The DNA for the CDR3 is TGTGCCAGCACCACCGGGACAGGGACTGGGTCACCCCTCCACTTT. This translates into CASTTGTGTGSPLHF.